This paragraph covers one T cell receptor (beta chain) sequence. Germline CDR1 and CDR2: SEHNR and FQNEAQ (reference sequence). With 5 bases clipped from V and 0 bases from J, the junction kept 4 bases outside the gene matches. The CDR3 has 15 residues. These data belong to a study of technical replicates of blood from a few donors. Generated by immunoSEQ multiplex PCR, the TCRdb table keeps only in-frame clones and is missing some. The sample shows about 76,000 clones, approximately 94% of them seen only once. This rearrangement joins TRBV7-9 to TRBJ2-7, with 10 nucleotides matching TRBD1. What was sequenced was T cells isolated from PBMCs. This receptor was identified in a human donor in good health. The CDR3 DNA follows: TGTGCCAGCAGCCCGACAGGGGGCAGCTCCTACGAGCAGTACTTC. It specifies CASSPTGGSSYEQYF. The entire variable domain, with the rest obtained from reference TRBV7-9 and TRBJ2-7, is as follows: DTGVSQNPRHKITKRGQNVTFRCDPISEHNRLYWYRQTLGQGPEFLTYFQNEAQLEKSRLLSDRFSAERPKGSFSTLEIQRTEQGDSAMYLCASSPTGGSSYEQYFGPGTRLTVT.